Listed below are T cell receptor beta chains from one sample, sequenced in a study of T-cell reconstitution after alpha-beta-depleted transplantation in children. TCRdb used MiXCR to reprocess the PCR reads, holding one entry per CDR3 protein. Of about a million distinct CDR3 sequences in the sample, around 30% were seen once. Here the sequenced sample was PBMCs, mostly from graft donor cells, taken 360 days after TCRalphabeta/CD19-depleted stem cell transplant. The receptors here all came from a boy less than two years old who had a stem cell transplant for SCID, so the T cells may come from the graft donor. The CDR3 runs from the conserved cysteine through the conserved F or W. Fields, in order: D gene, CDR3 length, V gene, clone size, J gene, CDR3 DNA, CDR3 protein. The D gene is left open where the match is weak. Size is stated for part of the rows, as once, few or many counts, or as a class when the clone is expanded.

>NA|14|TRBV12-3/TRBV12-4|NA|TRBJ2-3
TGTGCCAGCAGTTTCTCCCGTAGCACAGATAGGCAGTATTTT
CASSFSRSTDRQYF
>NA|12|TRBV29-1|few|TRBJ2-3
TGCAGCGTGATGATATTAACAGATACGCAGTATTTT
CSVMILTDTQYF
>TRBD1|18|TRBV4-1|NA|TRBJ2-5
TGCGCCAGCAGCCAAGAGGGTCCGGGGACAGGGTTCCAAGAGACCCAGTACTTC
CASSQEGPGTGFQETQYF
>TRBD1|15|TRBV24-1|NA|TRBJ2-3
TGTGCCACCAGTGCCCTGGACAGGGACACAGATACGCAGTATTTT
CATSALDRDTDTQYF
>TRBD1|13|TRBV2|NA|TRBJ2-5
TGTGCCAGCGGGAGGACAGGGGCAGAGACCCAGTACTTC
CASGRTGAETQYF
>NA|13|TRBV7-8|NA|TRBJ1-1
TGTGCCAGCAGCTTAGAGGTTTACACTGAAGCTTTCTTT
CASSLEVYTEAFF
>NA|13|TRBV5-1|NA|TRBJ2-7
TGCGCCAGCAGCTGGGACGGGGTCTACGAGCAGTACTTC
CASSWDGVYEQYF
>NA|13|TRBV9|NA|TRBJ1-3
TGTGCCAGCAGCGGAGGGGGAGGAAACACCATATATTTT
CASSGGGGNTIYF
>NA|10|TRBV2|NA|TRBJ2-5
TGTGCCAGCAATCGGGAGACCCAGTACTTC
CASNRETQYF
>NA|13|TRBV5-6|NA|TRBJ2-2
TGTGCCAGCAGCTTTTTCGAGCAGGGTTACCTGTTTTTT
CASSFFEQGYLFF
>NA|15|TRBV5-1|NA|TRBJ1-1
TGCGCCAGCAGCTTGAATGGGGGCCAGAACACTGAAGCTTTCTTT
CASSLNGGQNTEAFF
>TRBD1|15|TRBV12-3/TRBV12-4|many|TRBJ2-3
TGTGCCAGCAGTTCTCCGGGACAGGGGGCGGATACGCAGTATTTT
CASSSPGQGADTQYF
>NA|15|TRBV5-4|NA|TRBJ2-2
TGTGCCAGCAGCGGACGCGACACAGGGACCGGGGAGCTGTTTTTT
CASSGRDTGTGELFF
>NA|15|TRBV7-9|NA|TRBJ2-5
TGTGCCAGCAGCTTTTACGGGGGACTGAAAGAGACCCAGTACTTC
CASSFYGGLKETQYF